A single sample is the source of the 2 T cell receptor beta chains below, sequenced in a study of blood T cell repertoires in COVID-19. The protocol was immunoSEQ multiplex PCR, while the TCRdb copy is restricted to in-frame clones and leaves out a portion. The table lists about 140,000 clones, 86% of them singletons. Specimen: peripheral blood. Source of these receptors: an older woman with acute or convalescent COVID-19.

CDR3 sequence (DNA): TGTGCCATCAGTACTAGCGGGGGCCGCACAGATACGCAGTATTTT. Translating it yields CAISTSGGRTDTQYF. The gene calls are TRBV10-3 and TRBJ2-3; the match to TRBD2 covers 11 bases. V was clipped by 5 bases and J by 1 base; unmatched bases: 2. Germline CDR1 is ENHRY and CDR2 is SYGVKD. CDR3 length: 15 residues.

This chain joins TRBV11-3 and TRBJ2-3; 8 positions agree with TRBD1. The CDR3 contains 14 residues. V gave up 6 bases and J gave up 1 base; unmatched junction bases: 3. Per the germline V gene, CDR1 is SGHNT and CDR2 is YENEEA. The CDR3 coding sequence is TGTGCCAGCAGTCCGGGACAGGGCACAGATACGCAGTATTTT. Protein sequence: CASSPGQGTDTQYF.